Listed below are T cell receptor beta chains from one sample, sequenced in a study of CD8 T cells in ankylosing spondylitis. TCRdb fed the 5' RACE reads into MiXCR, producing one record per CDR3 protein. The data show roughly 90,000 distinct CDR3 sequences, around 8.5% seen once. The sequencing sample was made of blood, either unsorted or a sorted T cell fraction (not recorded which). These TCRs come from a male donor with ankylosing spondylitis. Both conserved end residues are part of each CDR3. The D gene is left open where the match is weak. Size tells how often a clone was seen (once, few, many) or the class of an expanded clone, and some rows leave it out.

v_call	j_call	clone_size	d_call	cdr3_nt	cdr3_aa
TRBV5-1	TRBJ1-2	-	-	TGCGCCAGCAGCTTGGGACGGACCGAGGTAGCCTATGGCTACACCTTC	CASSLGRTEVAYGYTF
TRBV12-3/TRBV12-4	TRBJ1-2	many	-	TGTGCCAGCAGTTCCTGGACAGCTAACTATGGCTACACCTTC	CASSSWTANYGYTF
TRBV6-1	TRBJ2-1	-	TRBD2	TGTGCCAGCAACGAGCGGGAGGGCCGCAATGAGCAGTTCTTC	CASNEREGRNEQFF
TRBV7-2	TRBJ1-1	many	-	TGTGCCAGCAGACGACAGAACACTGAAGCTTTCTTT	CASRRQNTEAFF
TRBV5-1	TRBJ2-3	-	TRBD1	TGCGCCAGCAGTCCGGACAGGCGGAGCACAGATACGCAGTATTTT	CASSPDRRSTDTQYF
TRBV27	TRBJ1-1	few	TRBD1	TGTGCCAGCAGTTTAAGGGCAGGGGGGAGCACTGAAGCTTTCTTT	CASSLRAGGSTEAFF
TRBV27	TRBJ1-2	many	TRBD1	TGTGCCAGCAGTTCGGGACCGGGACAGGGAAGCGGCTACACCTTC	CASSSGPGQGSGYTF
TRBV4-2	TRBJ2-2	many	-	TGTGCCAGCAGCCAAAAAGCCCACACCGGGGAGCTGTTTTTT	CASSQKAHTGELFF
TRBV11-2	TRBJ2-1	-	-	TGTGCCAGCAGCTCAACCCCCGAGCAGTTCTTC	CASSSTPEQFF
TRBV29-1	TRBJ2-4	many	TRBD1	TGCAGCGTGCTGACAGGGATCTTGAACATTCAGTACTTC	CSVLTGILNIQYF
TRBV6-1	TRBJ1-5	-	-	TGTGCCAGCAGTGAGTTTTTCAGGGACAGCAATCAGCCCCAGCATTTT	CASSEFFRDSNQPQHF
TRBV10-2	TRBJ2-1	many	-	TGCGCCAGCAGTGAAAGAGCAAATGAGCAGTTCTTC	CASSERANEQFF
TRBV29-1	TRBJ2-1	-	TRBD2	TGCAGCGTCCCCGTGGGACTAGCGATTAAGAGCTCCTACAATGAGCAGTTCTTC	CSVPVGLAIKSSYNEQFF
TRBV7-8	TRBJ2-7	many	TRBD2	TGTGCCAGCAGCCCCCTTGCGGGAGCGGGTGAGCAGTACTTC	CASSPLAGAGEQYF
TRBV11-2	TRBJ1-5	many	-	TGTGCCAGCAGCCTAGGGGGGGACTATCAGCCCCAGCATTTT	CASSLGGDYQPQHF
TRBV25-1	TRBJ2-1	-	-	TGTGCCAGCAGTGAGCATCCGGGGGAGCAGTTCTTC	CASSEHPGEQFF
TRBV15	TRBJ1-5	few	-	TGTGCCACCAGCCCCGCCACCATGGGCAATCAGCCCCAGCATTTT	CATSPATMGNQPQHF
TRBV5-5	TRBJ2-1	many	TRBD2	TGTGCCAGCAGCTTGGAAAGGACTAGCGAGGCTGAGCAGTTCTTC	CASSLERTSEAEQFF
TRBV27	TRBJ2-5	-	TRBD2	TGTGCCAGCAGTCCCGGGACTAGCGGGAGTCAGACCCAGTACTTC	CASSPGTSGSQTQYF
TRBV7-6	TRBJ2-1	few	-	TGTGCCAGCAGCGTCCTGGGGTCCTACAATGAGCAGTTCTTC	CASSVLGSYNEQFF
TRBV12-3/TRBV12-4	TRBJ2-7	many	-	TGTGCCAGCAGCCCAGGCAGGGGAACCGAGCAGTACTTC	CASSPGRGTEQYF
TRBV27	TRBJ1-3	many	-	TGTGCCAGCAGTGACTCGGGCTCTGGAAACACCATATATTTT	CASSDSGSGNTIYF
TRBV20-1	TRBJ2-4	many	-	TGCAGTGCTAGGAGGCTGATACTAGCCAAAAACATTCAGTACTTC	CSARRLILAKNIQYF
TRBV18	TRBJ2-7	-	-	TGTGCCAGCTCACCAGCCGGGACAACCTACGAGCAGTACTTC	CASSPAGTTYEQYF
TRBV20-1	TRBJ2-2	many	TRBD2	TGCAGTGCTAGAGATCTTCCCGATCACCTAGCGGGAGAGGAAGGGGAGCTGTTTTTT	CSARDLPDHLAGEEGELFF
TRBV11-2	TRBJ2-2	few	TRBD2	TGTGCCAGCAGCCCCCGGGGGGGGACCGGGGAGCTGTTTTTT	CASSPRGGTGELFF
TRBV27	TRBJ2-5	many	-	TGTGCCAGCAGTTTGGGGGTTCGCCAAGAGACCCAGTACTTC	CASSLGVRQETQYF
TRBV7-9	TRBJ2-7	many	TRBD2	TGTGCCAGCAGGGTCGGCGTAGCGGGAGACTACGAGCAGTACTTC	CASRVGVAGDYEQYF
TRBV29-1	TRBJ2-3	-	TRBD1	TGCAGCGTTTCGATGGAGACAGGGCTGGCAGATACGCAGTATTTT	CSVSMETGLADTQYF
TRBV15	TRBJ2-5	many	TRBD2	TGTGCCACCAGCAGATACCTAGCGGGAACACAAGAGACCCAGTACTTC	CATSRYLAGTQETQYF
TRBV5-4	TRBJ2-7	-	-	TGTGCCAGCAGCTTATCGGAGATGGCTAATTACCCGGACTTC	CASSLSEMANYPDF
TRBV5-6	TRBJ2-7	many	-	TGTGCCAGCAGCTTGCGTAACGAGCAGTACTTC	CASSLRNEQYF
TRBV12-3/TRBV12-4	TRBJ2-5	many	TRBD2	TGTGCCAGCAGTTTTGAGACTAGCGAAGAGACCCAGTACTTC	CASSFETSEETQYF
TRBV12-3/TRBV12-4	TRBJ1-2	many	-	TGTGCCAGCAGCCCCAGGGCGGGCTATGGCTACACCTTC	CASSPRAGYGYTF
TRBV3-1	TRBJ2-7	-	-	TGTGCCAGCAGCCCAAACGGCATCGGGGACTACGAGCAGTACTTC	CASSPNGIGDYEQYF
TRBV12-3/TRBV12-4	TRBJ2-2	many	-	TGTGCCAGCAGTCTTCACGACAGCTTCACCGGGGAGCTGTTTTTT	CASSLHDSFTGELFF
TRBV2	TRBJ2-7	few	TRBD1	TGTGCCAGCAGGGCGGGACAGGGGGCGAAAGAGCAGTACTTC	CASRAGQGAKEQYF
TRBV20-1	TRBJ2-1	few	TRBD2	TGCAGTGCTCCACCCGGGACTAGGTTTGGGGGGGAGCAGTTCTTC	CSAPPGTRFGGEQFF